This T cell receptor beta chain was captured by sequencing in a study of T cells in Graves' hyperthyroidism and ophthalmopathy. This clonotype was picked up a small number of times. Its antigen is not identified. The CDR3 extends over 20 amino acids. V was cut by 5 bases and J by 5 bases, with 30 bases left in between. Germline assignment: CDR1 SEHNR and CDR2 FQNEAQ (reference sequence). Regions amplified from RNA transcripts were the TCR beta CDR3 regions. Initially, a first-round RT-PCR of the TCR CDR3 employed the HTBI primer set. From the multiplex PCR reads, TCRdb called clonotypes with MiXCR, one entry per CDR3 protein. The sample lists some 740,000 distinct CDR3 sequences, about 15% occurring once. Regarding the study as a whole: Ophthalmopathy stood apart from stable hyperthyroidism in a 13 V-J model. Blood also carried most thyroid clonotypes expanded above 0.001.

The sample consisted of blood. The rearrangement links TRBV7-9 to TRBJ2-2, with D possibly TRBD2 on 6 matching bases. The sequence was collected from a woman in her late teens or twenties with Graves' hyperthyroidism. CDR3 residues: CASSLLRTGERIGVTGELFF. The DNA of the CDR3 is TGTGCCAGCAGCCTTCTAAGGACGGGAGAAAGGATCGGGGTTACCGGGGAGCTGTTTTTT. Full variable domain (missing parts from reference TRBV7-9 and TRBJ2-2): DTGVSQNPRHKITKRGQNVTFRCDPISEHNRLYWYRQTLGQGPEFLTYFQNEAQLEKSRLLSDRFSAERPKGSFSTLEIQRTEQGDSAMYLCASSLLRTGERIGVTGELFFGEGSRLTVL.